This TCR beta chain was recovered during a study of T cells in Graves' hyperthyroidism and ophthalmopathy. This CDR3 is 14 amino acids long. V lost 8 bases and J lost 1, with 12 bases in between. Ophthalmopathy patients all had a Clinical Activity Score of at least 3, a NOSPECS grade of at least 4 and disease under 3 months old. The authors took PBMCs from 8 to 10 ml fresh peripheral blood. General study findings and limits: From stable hyperthyroidism, ophthalmopathy was separated by a 13 V-J model.

TCR beta CDR3 regions were amplified from RNA transcripts. An initial round of RT-PCR targeting the TCR CDR3 relied on the HTBI primer set. TCRdb reprocessed the multiplex PCR reads via MiXCR and lists one record per CDR3 protein. The table lists about 400,000 distinct CDR3 sequences, roughly 13% of them singletons, with around 30% in the top ten. This clonotype appeared many times. Its specificity is unknown. This chain connects TRBV12-3 or TRBV12-4 to TRBJ1-5; no reliable D call. The receptor's source is a man aged 50-59 years with Graves' ophthalmopathy. The sequencing sample was made of blood. The CDR3: CASSPRGSNQPQHF. The CDR3 coding sequence is TGTGCCAGCTCACCACGAGGGAGCAATCAGCCCCAGCATTTT.